This T cell receptor beta chain was found in a study of cytotoxic CD8 clonotypes in ibrutinib-treated CLL. This table comes from immunoSEQ multiplex PCR, and its TCRdb copy is limited to in-frame clones, with some not included. The repertoire consists of about 86,000 clones, with approximately 86% occurring once and the leading ten covering about 5.6%. The sequence was collected from a human donor with chronic lymphocytic leukemia. The sample in question was PBMCs, obtained before ibrutinib treatment.

In nucleotides, the CDR3 is TGTGCCAGCAGCACCCGCGGACTAGCTCAGGAGACCCAGTACTTC. Protein sequence: CASSTRGLAQETQYF. The chain couples TRBV9 to TRBJ2-5; the match to TRBD2 covers 8 bases. V trimming: 4 bases; J trimming: 5 bases; junction bases outside the gene matches: 10. The CDR3 is made up of 15 amino acids. Per the germline V gene, CDR1 is SGDLS and CDR2 is YYNGEE.